This section outlines one T cell receptor (beta chain) sequence together with its context. This entry is derived from a study of blood T cell repertoires in COVID-19. Overall study context: Nucleic acid was either cDNA or gDNA, and it came from T cells, B-cell-depleted T cells, or PBMCs.

TCRdb's copy holds only in-frame clones and misses some; the assay was immunoSEQ multiplex PCR. Here the sample spans roughly 80,000 clones, around 74% being singletons. Per germline, CDR1 SGHRS and CDR2 YFSETQ. Trimming shortened V by 5 bases and J by 2 bases, and 20 bases separated the two germline ends. CDR3 length: 16 amino acids. The chain joins TRBV5-1 to TRBJ2-7; D is possibly TRBD2 (6 bases). Material for sequencing was peripheral blood. The TCR was taken from a human donor in a cohort sampled during active COVID-19. CDR3 residues: CASSRRARDSTYEQYF. The CDR3 bases are TGCGCCAGCAGTCGCCGAGCCCGGGACTCAACCTACGAGCAGTACTTC.